A single T cell receptor (beta chain) is shown here with its context. This specimen belongs to a study of shared clonotypes between healthy human individuals. Genomic DNA came from tens of millions of PBMCs in unsorted samples. CDR1 SQVTM and CDR2 ANQGSEA come from the germline V gene. The CDR3 has 15 residues. Trimming took 0 bases from V and 6 from J; bases not matched to a gene: 7. Produced via immunoSEQ multiplex PCR; TCRdb's table is partial and in-frame only. The sample contains 450,000 to 500,000 clones, approximately 80% of which appear only once. Sequencing input: PBMCs. The TCR sequence derives from a woman aged 40 to 55 in good health. Some clones in this sample may be carry-over from other donors' samples. This chain joins TRBV29-1 and TRBJ2-1; 8 bases line up with TRBD1. CDR3 nucleotide sequence: TGCAGCGTTGAAGAGTCGGACAGGGATATCAATGAGCAGTTCTTC. Protein: CSVEESDRDINEQFF.